The rows below give T cell receptor beta chains drawn from one sample of a study of identical twins. A single record per CDR3 protein comes from TCRdb applying MiXCR to the 5' RACE reads. This sample has roughly 630,000 distinct CDR3 sequences, with about 7% found just once. This sample was also put to use in a study of yellow fever vaccine responses in identical twins.

The sample consisted of PBMCs. The receptors here all came from a woman aged 18-29 years in good health. Each CDR3 is given without its conserved first and last residue. D genes are given only for firm matches. Clone size, where shown, is once, few, many, or a class for clones that have expanded.

>NA|TRBJ1-3|many|TRBV14
ASSKASGNTIY
>NA|TRBJ1-1|NA|TRBV7-6
ASSSTIPEAF
>TRBD2|TRBJ2-3|NA|TRBV10-3
AISETSGVTDTQY
>TRBD2|TRBJ2-3|few|TRBV5-4
ASSLSLAGKDTQY
>TRBD2|TRBJ2-5|NA|TRBV4-1
ASSPSTAGGQETQY
>NA|TRBJ1-2|NA|TRBV6-5
ASSLERAIYGYT
>TRBD1|TRBJ2-7|many|TRBV3-1
ASSQAQTGIEQY
>TRBD2|TRBJ2-7|NA|TRBV5-1
ASSSAPAGVGYEQY
>NA|TRBJ1-3|few|TRBV6-2/TRBV6-3
ASVQRAYSGNTIY
>NA|TRBJ1-2|many|TRBV10-3
AISDGAVYGYT
>NA|TRBJ2-3|many|TRBV10-1
ASSEFKGFGTDTQY
>NA|TRBJ1-3|few|TRBV12-3/TRBV12-4
ASSFGVLGNTIY
>NA|TRBJ1-2|few|TRBV6-1
ASSEAFGTPNYGYT
>TRBD1|TRBJ1-1|NA|TRBV29-1
SVDRGVGTEAF
>NA|TRBJ2-1|many|TRBV28
ASSWRRRYNEQF
>NA|TRBJ1-4|many|TRBV20-1
SARGRRDEKLF
>NA|TRBJ1-1|many|TRBV20-1
SASHRGYTEAF
>TRBD1|TRBJ2-7|many|TRBV20-1
SARSGDREYEQY
>TRBD2|TRBJ2-3|few|TRBV4-1
ASSHEGLAGGRDTQY
>NA|TRBJ1-1|NA|TRBV4-2
ASSHPLGETEAF
>TRBD1|TRBJ2-2|few|TRBV5-1
ASSLLKTGGNTGELF
>NA|TRBJ1-5|many|TRBV5-1
ASSIQGEGQPQH
>NA|TRBJ1-1|many|TRBV5-1
ASSLTAAMNTEAF
>TRBD2|TRBJ2-1|many|TRBV12-3/TRBV12-4
ASSKPGLYNEQF
>TRBD1|TRBJ2-1|few|TRBV5-1
ASSFSGQGGNEQF
>TRBD1|TRBJ2-1|many|TRBV28
ASRRTGGAYNEQF
>TRBD2|TRBJ2-1|many|TRBV12-3/TRBV12-4
ASSATRLAEQF
>NA|TRBJ2-7|few|TRBV10-3
AISGAAYEQY